This TCR beta chain was obtained from a study of CD8 T cells in ankylosing spondylitis. Findings and limits, study-wide: Enrichment of disease-linked clones was reportedly significant in matched ankylosing spondylitis synovial fluid. Blood of patients with ankylosing spondylitis appeared to be characterized by a TCR beta motif of eight highly homologous variants. Several of the motif variants were reported before in synovial fluid and blood from reactive arthritis.

This clonotype has a count of ten or more. Its antigen is not identified. TCRdb re-called the 5' RACE reads with MiXCR, one entry per CDR3 protein. The table shows some 350,000 distinct CDR3 sequences, with 14% to 15% occurring only once. The CDR3 runs 15 residues. The TCR was taken from a male donor with ankylosing spondylitis or in good health (not recorded which). Sequencing was done on a sample of blood, either unsorted or a sorted T cell fraction (not recorded which). The chain employs TRBV21-1 and TRBJ1-1. TRBV21-1 is flagged as a pseudogene. The DNA for the CDR3 is TGTGCCAGCAGCAACTGTCGTAGGGGAGGCACTGAAGCTTTCTTT. This codes for CASSNCRRGGTEAFF.